Detailed here is one TCR beta chain. The record originates from a study of blood T cell repertoires in COVID-19. Study at large: Samples of COVID-19 (acute and convalescent) were obtained from the United States, Italy and Spain. T cells, B-cell-depleted T cells, or PBMCs provided the cDNA or gDNA that served as material.

Study processing details: From reference gene primer amplification, estimates of nucleated cell counts were derived. Some clones are missing from TCRdb's copy, which holds only in-frame ones; the method was immunoSEQ multiplex PCR. The V and J calls and clone size come from that table; D and trimming were worked out from the DNA. This sample has around 120,000 clones, with approximately 81% found just once. V lost 7 bases and J 6 bases, leaving 12 bases between the germline ends. CDR1 and CDR2 from the germline V gene are WNHNN and SYGVQD (reference sequence). This CDR3 contains 13 residues. The V and J genes are TRBV10-1 and TRBJ2-2; D is perhaps TRBD2 (5 bases). Sequencing was carried out using peripheral blood. The source of this sequence is a human donor in a cohort sampled during active COVID-19. DNA of the CDR3: TGCGCCAGCACCGGGAATGGGCCCGGGGAGCTGTTTTTT. Translating gives CASTGNGPGELFF.